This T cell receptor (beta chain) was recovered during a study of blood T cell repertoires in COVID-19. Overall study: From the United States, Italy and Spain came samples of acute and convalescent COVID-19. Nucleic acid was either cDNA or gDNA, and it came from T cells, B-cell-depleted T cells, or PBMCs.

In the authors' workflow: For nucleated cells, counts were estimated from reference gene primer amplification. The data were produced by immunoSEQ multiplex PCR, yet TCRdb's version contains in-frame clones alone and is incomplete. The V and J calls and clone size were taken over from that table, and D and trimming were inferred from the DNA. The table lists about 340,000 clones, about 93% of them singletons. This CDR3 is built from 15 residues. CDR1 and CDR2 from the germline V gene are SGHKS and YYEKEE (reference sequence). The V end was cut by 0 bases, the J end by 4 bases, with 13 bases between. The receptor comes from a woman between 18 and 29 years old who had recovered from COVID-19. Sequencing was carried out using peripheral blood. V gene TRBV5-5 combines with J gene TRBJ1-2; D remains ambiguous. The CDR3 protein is CASSLASDGSYGYTF. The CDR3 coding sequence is TGTGCCAGCAGCTTGGCCTCGGACGGGAGCTATGGCTACACCTTC.